This T cell receptor beta chain derives from a study of CD8 T cells in Susac syndrome (dated by TCRdb to between 2018 and 2021). Broadly, across the study: Among the sequenced Susac syndrome patients, six had clinically active disease and fewer than 10 were in clinical remission. At blood withdrawal, Susac syndrome patients were therapy-naive, treated with corticosteroids (with IVIg additionally given to some), or treated with IVIg alone. The study used repertoire sequencing to test whether antigen drove CD8+ T cell activation and differentiation in Susac syndrome. The full study reports these points: The study acknowledged that relatively few individuals were included in the TCR sequencing and HLA analysis. In patients with Susac syndrome, the CD4+ T cell repertoire showed no detectable clonal expansion.

Note on this clonotype: It lacks a known antigen. Per-base qualities were not stored, and no clone one base away is much larger.

RNA was extracted using the RNeasy kit, and about 0.45 to 1 microgram was reverse transcribed with random hexamers. TCR beta CDR3 regions were amplified with the immunoSEQ multiplex PCR assay covering 54 Vbeta and 13 Jbeta segments. Bias from PCR amplification was corrected by using a synthetic template baseline for primer optimization and for computational correction. Per the authors' processing: Reads were annotated to V, D and J genes per IMGT and analyzed with immunoSEQ Analyzer, keeping only productive sequences. To calculate clonality, Shannon entropy was normalized by log2 of the number of productive unique sequences and then subtracted from one. For each patient and control, public and private clones were evaluated within the 100 most prevalent clones. A clone was defined as Susac-specific if it was absent from the healthy and MS cohorts, from more than 850 published viral clones and from other ImmuneACCESS disease sequences. TCRdb ran its own pipeline on the public reads, namely fastp trimming at Q25 and MiXCR clone calling, and kept in-frame beta chains. Every entry covers one CDR3 protein and lists the most common genes and DNA from its rows. These V and J calls derive from TCRdb rather than the authors' analysis. This sample gives under 200,000 distinct CDR3 sequences in total; roughly nine tenths of them show up just once. The ten largest account for 0.087% of the sample.

High-throughput TCR beta sequencing profiled peripheral blood CD8+ and CD4+ T cells from healthy donors, Susac syndrome patients and multiple sclerosis patients. Susac syndrome patients met recently defined diagnostic criteria for definite or probable disease. Bulk CD8+ and CD4+ T cells were purified by magnetic negative isolation, while CD8+ TEMRA cells were enriched using FACS. Blood was collected in EDTA tubes and processed within 24 hours, with PBMCs isolated through density gradient centrifugation. PBMCs intended for TCR sequencing were cryopreserved in liquid nitrogen and thawed later in a water bath at 37 degrees C. A purity of at least 90% was achieved for sorted or isolated CD4+, CD8+ and CD8+ TEMRA cells. Trimming accounts for 8 bases at V and 2 bases at J, while the number of junction bases matched to no gene is 12. From the cysteine up to the phenylalanine, the CDR3 has a length of 16 residues. Only the CDR3 DNA stays, 48 bases, in frame from base 1. CDR1 and CDR2 were assigned from the germline V gene (reference sequence) as LGHDT and YNNKEL.

The rearrangement joined TRBV3-1 to TRBJ1-2, with 9 middle bases fitting TRBD1. Source material: CD4+ T cells from PBMCs. This TCR derives from a human donor with Susac syndrome. The sequenced DNA is TGTGCCAGCGGCTCCGCGACAGGGGGTTTCAACTATGGCTACACCTTC. Protein translation: CASGSATGGFNYGYTF.